This T cell receptor beta chain came from a study of shared clonotypes between healthy human individuals. The assay was immunoSEQ multiplex PCR, and TCRdb's table has in-frame clones only and misses some. This table holds about 2.4 million clones, 93% found once. Germline CDR1 SGHAT, CDR2 FQDESV (reference sequence). V was cut by 4 bases and J by 0 bases, with 17 bases left in between. CDR3 size: 17 residues. General study points: Non-shared clonotypes showed lower generation probabilities than clonotypes common to all four donors.

A note on this clone: What it binds is unknown.

The chain couples TRBV11-1 to TRBJ2-3, with D possibly being TRBD1 (5 bases). The clonotype originates from a man aged 18 to 29 in good health. Some clones in this sample may be carry-over from other donors' samples. The source material was naive CD4+ T cells from PBMCs. Subset noted: CD45RA+ positively selected. CDR3 sequence: CASSYGARIFSTDTQYF. The CDR3 DNA follows: TGTGCCAGCAGCTATGGGGCAAGGATATTTAGCACAGATACGCAGTATTTT.